A selection of T cell receptor beta chains follows, all from one sample in a study of shared clonotypes between healthy human individuals. Clones were read by immunoSEQ multiplex PCR, and TCRdb kept only the in-frame ones, dropping some. The table shows about 2,200,000 clones, with about 93% occurring only once. The sample taken for sequencing was naive CD8+ T cells from PBMCs. All receptors derive from a man aged 18-30 years in good health. Some clones in this sample may be carry-over from other donors' samples. Both conserved end residues are part of each CDR3. The D gene is left open where the match is weak. A row's size may be missing; if present it is once, few, many or a size class.

V: TRBV7-3
size: NA
J: TRBJ1-5
D: NA
CDR3: CASRTSFQPQHF
DNA: TGTGCCAGCAGGACCTCCTTCCAGCCCCAGCATTTT

V: TRBV28
size: NA
J: TRBJ2-1
D: NA
CDR3: CASSFGLIGRARTSGSYNEQFF
DNA: TGTGCCAGCAGTTTTGGGTTGATTGGCAGGGCGAGAACCTCGGGTTCCTACAATGAGCAGTTCTTC

V: TRBV7-9
size: NA
J: TRBJ1-5
D: NA
CDR3: CASTNTGNQPQHF
DNA: TGTGCCAGCACGAACACGGGCAATCAGCCCCAGCATTTT

V: TRBV27
size: NA
J: TRBJ2-3
D: TRBD2
CDR3: CASSQRDVGWGDTQYF
DNA: TGTGCCAGCAGTCAGCGGGACGTCGGTTGGGGAGATACGCAGTATTTT

V: TRBV4-3
size: NA
J: TRBJ2-1
D: TRBD2
CDR3: CASSQDSSGSYNEQFF
DNA: TGCGCCAGCAGCCAAGATTCTAGCGGTTCCTACAATGAGCAGTTCTTC

V: TRBV27
size: NA
J: TRBJ1-6
D: TRBD1
CDR3: CASSPRGGTANSPLHF
DNA: TGTGCCAGCAGTCCCCGAGGCGGGACAGCAAATTCACCCCTCCACTTT

V: TRBV27
size: NA
J: TRBJ2-7
D: TRBD1
CDR3: CASSLGQGTEQYF
DNA: TGTGCCAGCAGTTTGGGACAGGGAACCGAGCAGTACTTC

V: TRBV19
size: NA
J: TRBJ2-1
D: NA
CDR3: CASSIRRDRGYNEQFF
DNA: TGTGCCAGTAGTATAAGGCGGGACAGAGGATACAATGAGCAGTTCTTC

V: TRBV30
size: NA
J: TRBJ2-5
D: NA
CDR3: CAWSVGWVRAETQYF
DNA: TGTGCCTGGAGTGTTGGGTGGGTCCGTGCAGAGACCCAGTACTTC

V: TRBV6-6
size: NA
J: TRBJ1-4
D: NA
CDR3: CASSYSVRREKLFF
DNA: TGTGCCAGCAGTTACTCGGTCCGCAGGGAAAAACTGTTTTTT

V: TRBV9
size: once
J: TRBJ2-7
D: NA
CDR3: CASSATGLGYEQYF
DNA: TGTGCCAGCAGCGCTACAGGGTTAGGGTACGAGCAGTACTTC

V: TRBV30
size: NA
J: TRBJ2-7
D: TRBD2
CDR3: CAWSVMSSGSSYEQYF
DNA: TGTGCCTGGAGTGTAATGTCTAGCGGGAGCTCCTACGAGCAGTACTTC

V: TRBV15
size: NA
J: TRBJ2-3
D: TRBD1
CDR3: CATSKEDRRPGDTQYF
DNA: TGTGCCACCAGCAAGGAGGACAGGCGCCCAGGAGATACGCAGTATTTT

V: TRBV14
size: few
J: TRBJ1-1
D: NA
CDR3: CASSPFLGRETYTEAFF
DNA: TGTGCCAGCAGCCCCTTTTTAGGCAGGGAGACTTACACTGAAGCTTTCTTT

V: TRBV7-9
size: NA
J: TRBJ2-3
D: TRBD1
CDR3: CASSLGTADTQYF
DNA: TGTGCCAGCAGTCTAGGGACAGCAGATACGCAGTATTTT

V: TRBV7-3
size: NA
J: TRBJ2-7
D: TRBD2
CDR3: CASSLLAGYWDWDSYEQYF
DNA: TGTGCCAGCAGCCTACTAGCGGGTTATTGGGATTGGGACTCCTACGAGCAGTACTTC

V: TRBV28
size: NA
J: TRBJ2-1
D: TRBD1
CDR3: CASSFRIRGQGSGDEQFF
DNA: TGTGCCAGCAGTTTCCGCATTCGGGGACAGGGGTCGGGGGATGAGCAGTTCTTC

V: TRBV28
size: once
J: TRBJ2-7
D: NA
CDR3: CASSPAAAAYEQYF
DNA: TGTGCCAGCAGTCCCGCCGCGGCAGCCTACGAGCAGTACTTC

V: TRBV30
size: NA
J: TRBJ1-1
D: NA
CDR3: CAVTEAFF
DNA: TGTGCGGTCACTGAAGCTTTCTTT

V: TRBV10-3
size: NA
J: TRBJ2-3
D: TRBD2
CDR3: CAISQRLAADTQYF
DNA: TGTGCCATCAGTCAAAGACTAGCTGCGGATACGCAGTATTTT

V: TRBV29-1
size: NA
J: TRBJ2-7
D: NA
CDR3: CSVETLDSAYEQYF
DNA: TGCAGCGTTGAAACGCTGGACAGTGCCTACGAGCAGTACTTC

V: TRBV6-1
size: few
J: TRBJ2-7
D: NA
CDR3: CASNHEQYF
DNA: TGTGCCAGCAATCACGAGCAGTACTTC

V: TRBV7-9
size: NA
J: TRBJ2-7
D: NA
CDR3: CASSFYSTGDYEQYF
DNA: TGTGCCAGCAGCTTCTACTCTACCGGAGACTACGAGCAGTACTTC

V: TRBV7-9
size: NA
J: TRBJ2-3
D: NA
CDR3: CASSAREGPIDTQYF
DNA: TGTGCCAGCAGCGCTCGTGAGGGGCCGATAGATACGCAGTATTTT

V: TRBV28
size: NA
J: TRBJ2-1
D: NA
CDR3: CASSRTYEQFF
DNA: TGTGCCAGCAGCCGAACCTATGAGCAGTTCTTC

V: TRBV7-9
size: NA
J: TRBJ2-7
D: TRBD2
CDR3: CASSFGLAGGEQYF
DNA: TGTGCCAGCAGCTTCGGACTAGCGGGAGGCGAGCAGTACTTC

V: TRBV29-1
size: NA
J: TRBJ1-2
D: NA
CDR3: CSVEGGLPDGYTF
DNA: TGCAGCGTTGAAGGTGGACTTCCTGATGGCTACACCTTC

V: TRBV30
size: NA
J: TRBJ2-7
D: TRBD2
CDR3: CAWTSGVSYEQYF
DNA: TGTGCCTGGACCAGCGGGGTCTCCTACGAGCAGTACTTC

V: TRBV5-1
size: NA
J: TRBJ2-1
D: NA
CDR3: CASSGVNEQFF
DNA: TGCGCCAGCAGCGGCGTCAATGAGCAGTTCTTC

V: TRBV16
size: NA
J: TRBJ2-7
D: NA
CDR3: CASSQGQLDEQYF
DNA: TGTGCCAGCAGCCAAGGTCAGCTCGACGAGCAGTACTTC

V: TRBV11-2
size: once
J: TRBJ2-1
D: TRBD2
CDR3: CASSLVLAGRSYNEQFF
DNA: TGTGCCAGCAGCTTAGTCCTAGCGGGAAGATCCTACAATGAGCAGTTCTTC

V: TRBV6-6
size: few
J: TRBJ2-5
D: TRBD2
CDR3: CASSSDPGGETQYF
DNA: TGTGCCAGCAGTTCGGACCCGGGGGGGGAGACCCAGTACTTC

V: TRBV7-8
size: NA
J: TRBJ1-5
D: NA
CDR3: CASSLMLSPQHF
DNA: TGTGCCAGCAGCTTAATGCTGTCGCCCCAGCATTTT

V: TRBV6-1
size: NA
J: TRBJ2-3
D: NA
CDR3: CASSEALWGSSDTQYF
DNA: TGTGCCAGCAGTGAAGCGCTTTGGGGGAGCTCAGATACGCAGTATTTT

V: TRBV7-9
size: NA
J: TRBJ2-7
D: TRBD2
CDR3: CASSHGDGRPVYEQYF
DNA: TGTGCCAGCAGCCATGGGGACGGGAGGCCCGTTTACGAGCAGTACTTC

V: TRBV27
size: once
J: TRBJ1-1
D: NA
CDR3: CASSSPVLNTEAFF
DNA: TGTGCCAGCAGTTCCCCAGTCTTGAACACTGAAGCTTTCTTT

V: TRBV5-4
size: NA
J: TRBJ2-2
D: NA
CDR3: CASSFSGELFF
DNA: TGTGCCAGCAGCTTCTCCGGGGAGCTGTTTTTT

V: TRBV27
size: NA
J: TRBJ2-3
D: NA
CDR3: CATGGDTQYF
DNA: TGTGCCACCGGAGGAGATACGCAGTATTTT

V: TRBV11-2
size: NA
J: TRBJ1-1
D: TRBD1
CDR3: CASSLEVIGTGFFAEAFF
DNA: TGTGCCAGCAGCTTAGAAGTGATCGGGACAGGGTTTTTTGCTGAAGCTTTCTTT

V: TRBV28
size: NA
J: TRBJ2-7
D: NA
CDR3: CASSFTLYEQYF
DNA: TGTGCCAGCAGTTTTACCCTCTACGAGCAGTACTTC

V: TRBV5-4
size: NA
J: TRBJ1-2
D: NA
CDR3: CASSLPDLFRNGYTF
DNA: TGTGCCAGCAGCTTACCGGATTTGTTTCGGAATGGCTACACCTTC

V: TRBV13
size: NA
J: TRBJ2-5
D: TRBD2
CDR3: CASSAQPGGEETQYF
DNA: TGTGCCAGCAGCGCACAACCGGGAGGGGAGGAGACCCAGTACTTC